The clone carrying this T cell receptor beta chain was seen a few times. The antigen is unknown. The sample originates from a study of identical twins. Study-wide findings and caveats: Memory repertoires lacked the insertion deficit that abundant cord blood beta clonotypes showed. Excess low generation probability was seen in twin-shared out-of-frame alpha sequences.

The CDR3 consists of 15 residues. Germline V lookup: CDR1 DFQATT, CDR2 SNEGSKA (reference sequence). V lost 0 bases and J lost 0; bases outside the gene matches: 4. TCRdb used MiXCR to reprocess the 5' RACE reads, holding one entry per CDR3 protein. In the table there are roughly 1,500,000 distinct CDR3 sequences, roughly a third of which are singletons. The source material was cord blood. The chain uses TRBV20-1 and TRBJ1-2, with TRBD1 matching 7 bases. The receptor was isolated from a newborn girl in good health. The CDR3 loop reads CSARDGGGPNYGYTF. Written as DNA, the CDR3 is TGCAGTGCTAGAGATGGAGGGGGCCCTAACTATGGCTACACCTTC.